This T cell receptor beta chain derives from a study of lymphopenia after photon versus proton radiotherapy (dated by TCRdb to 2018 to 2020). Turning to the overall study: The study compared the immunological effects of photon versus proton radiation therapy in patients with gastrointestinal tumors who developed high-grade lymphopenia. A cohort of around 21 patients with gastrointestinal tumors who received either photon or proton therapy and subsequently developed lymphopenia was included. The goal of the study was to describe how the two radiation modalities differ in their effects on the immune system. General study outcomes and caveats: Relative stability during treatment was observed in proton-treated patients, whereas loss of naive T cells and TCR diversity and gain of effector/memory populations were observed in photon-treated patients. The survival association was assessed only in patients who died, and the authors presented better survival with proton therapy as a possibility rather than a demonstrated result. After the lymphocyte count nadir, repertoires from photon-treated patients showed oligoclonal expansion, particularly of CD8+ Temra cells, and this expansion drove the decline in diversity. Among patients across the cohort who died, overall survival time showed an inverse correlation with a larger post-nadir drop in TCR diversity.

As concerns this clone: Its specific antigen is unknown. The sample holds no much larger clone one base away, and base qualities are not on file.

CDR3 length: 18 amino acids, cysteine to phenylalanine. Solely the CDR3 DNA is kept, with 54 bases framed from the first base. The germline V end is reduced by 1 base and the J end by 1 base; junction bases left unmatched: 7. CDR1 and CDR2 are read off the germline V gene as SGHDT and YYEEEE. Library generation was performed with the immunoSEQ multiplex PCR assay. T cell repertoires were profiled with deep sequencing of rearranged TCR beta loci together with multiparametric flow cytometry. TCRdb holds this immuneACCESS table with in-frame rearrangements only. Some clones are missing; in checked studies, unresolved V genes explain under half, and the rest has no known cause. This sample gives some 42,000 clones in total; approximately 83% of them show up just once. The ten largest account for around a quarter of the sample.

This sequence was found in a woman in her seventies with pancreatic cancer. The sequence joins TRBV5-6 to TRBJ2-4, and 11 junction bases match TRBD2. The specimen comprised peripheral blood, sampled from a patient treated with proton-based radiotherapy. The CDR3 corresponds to CASSLLAGGPSAKNIQYF. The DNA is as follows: TGTGCCAGCAGCTTGTTAGCGGGAGGGCCCTCGGCCAAAAACATTCAGTACTTC.